This TCR beta chain was captured by sequencing in a study of stem cell transplantation in POMP-related autoinflammatory disease. Across the study: Defective thymoproteasomes were hypothesized to impair CD8+ T-cell positive selection. Before transplant: CD4+ naive skewing, low CD8+ proportions, reduced cytokine secretion. Whole-study results and caveats: A trend toward lower repertoire diversity and greater clonality appeared in every analyzed T-cell subset of PRAID patients. Patients with PRAID showed a restricted number of unique TRB V-J gene pairings.

Profiled with immunoSEQ multiplex PCR; TCRdb holds only in-frame clones, not every one. Here the sample spans about 8,000 clones, roughly 92% being singletons. PRAID featured prominent immunodeficiency. A remark on this clone: The antigen remains undetermined.

From germline, CDR1 is MGHRA and CDR2 YSYEKL. The CDR3 spans 17 residues. The V end was cut by 0 bases, the J end by 4 bases, with 18 bases between. The rearrangement uses TRBV4-1 and TRBJ2-5; perhaps TRBD2 as D (5 bases). The sequence came from a human donor with POMP-related autoinflammation and immune dysregulation (PRAID). This specimen consisted of CD8+ T cells from PBMCs, obtained before stem cell transplantation. CDR3 loop: CASSQEPPEGRGETQYF. The CDR3 nucleotides read TGCGCCAGCAGCCAAGAACCCCCCGAGGGCCGAGGAGAGACCCAGTACTTC.